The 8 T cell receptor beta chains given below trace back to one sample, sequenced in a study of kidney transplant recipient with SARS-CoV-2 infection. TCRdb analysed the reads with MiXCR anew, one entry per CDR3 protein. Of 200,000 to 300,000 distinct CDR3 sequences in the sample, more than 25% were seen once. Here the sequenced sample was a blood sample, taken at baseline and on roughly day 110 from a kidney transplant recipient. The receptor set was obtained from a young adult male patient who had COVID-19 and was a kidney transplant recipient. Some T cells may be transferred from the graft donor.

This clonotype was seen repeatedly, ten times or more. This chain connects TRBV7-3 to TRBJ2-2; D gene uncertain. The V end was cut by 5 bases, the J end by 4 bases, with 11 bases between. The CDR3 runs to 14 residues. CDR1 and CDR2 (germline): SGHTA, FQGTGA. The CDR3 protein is CASSRTTVTGELFF. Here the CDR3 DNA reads TGTGCCAGCAGCCGAACTACGGTCACCGGGGAGCTGTTTTTT.

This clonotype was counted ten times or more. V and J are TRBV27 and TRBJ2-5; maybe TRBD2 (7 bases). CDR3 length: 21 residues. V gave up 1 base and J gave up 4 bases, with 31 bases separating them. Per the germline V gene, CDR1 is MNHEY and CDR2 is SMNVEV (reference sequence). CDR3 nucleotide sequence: TGTGCCAGCAGTTTATTCGGGCCCCTTCTGACGGCGGAGGGGGAGGGAGAGACCCAGTACTTC. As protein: CASSLFGPLLTAEGEGETQYF.

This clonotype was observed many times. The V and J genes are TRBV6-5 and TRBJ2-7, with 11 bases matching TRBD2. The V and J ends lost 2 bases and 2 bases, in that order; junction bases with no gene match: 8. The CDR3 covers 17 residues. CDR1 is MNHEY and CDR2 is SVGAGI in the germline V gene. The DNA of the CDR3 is TGTGCCAGCAGTTACAAACTAGCGGGAGAGCTTGCCTACGAGCAGTACTTC. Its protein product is CASSYKLAGELAYEQYF.

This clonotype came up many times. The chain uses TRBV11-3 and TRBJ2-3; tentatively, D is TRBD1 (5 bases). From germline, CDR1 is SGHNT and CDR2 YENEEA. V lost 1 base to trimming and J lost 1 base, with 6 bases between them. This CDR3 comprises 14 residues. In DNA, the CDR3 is TGTGCCAGCAGCTTAGGCAGGGGCACAGATACGCAGTATTTT. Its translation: CASSLGRGTDTQYF.

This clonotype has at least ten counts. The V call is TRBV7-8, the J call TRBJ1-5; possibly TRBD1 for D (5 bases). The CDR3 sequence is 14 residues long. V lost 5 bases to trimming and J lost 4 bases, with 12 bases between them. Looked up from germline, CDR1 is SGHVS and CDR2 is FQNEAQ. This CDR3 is CASSLQAPNQPQHF. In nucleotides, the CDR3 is TGTGCCAGCAGCCTACAGGCACCGAATCAGCCCCAGCATTTT.

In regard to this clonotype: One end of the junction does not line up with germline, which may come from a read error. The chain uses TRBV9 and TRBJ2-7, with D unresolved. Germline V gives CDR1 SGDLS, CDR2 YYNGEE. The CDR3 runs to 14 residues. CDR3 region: CASSVSTAPYEQHF. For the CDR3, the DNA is TGTGCCAGCAGCGTATCTACAGCTCCCTACGAGCAGCACTTC.

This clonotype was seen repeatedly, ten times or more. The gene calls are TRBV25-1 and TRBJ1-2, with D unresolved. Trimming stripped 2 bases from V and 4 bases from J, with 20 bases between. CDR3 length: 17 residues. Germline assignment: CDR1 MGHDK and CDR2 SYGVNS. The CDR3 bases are TGTGCCAGCAGTGAAGGCGAAGAACTGGGAAAGACCTATGGCTACACCTTC. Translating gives CASSEGEELGKTYGYTF.

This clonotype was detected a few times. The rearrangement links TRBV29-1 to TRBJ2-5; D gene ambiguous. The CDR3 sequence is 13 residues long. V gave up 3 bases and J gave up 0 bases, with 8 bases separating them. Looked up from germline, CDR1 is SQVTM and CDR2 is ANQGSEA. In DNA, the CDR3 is TGCAGCGTTGAGGCAAAGTACCAAGAGACCCAGTACTTC. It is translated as CSVEAKYQETQYF.